This T cell receptor (beta chain) comes out of a study of blood T cell repertoires in COVID-19 (dated by TCRdb to the early 2020s). The study in broad terms: Samples from collaborators originated in the United States, Italy and Spain and spanned both the acute and convalescent phases of COVID-19. The material from the prospective study consisted of cDNA or gDNA derived from T cells, B-cell-depleted T cells, or PBMCs. The dataset comprised deeply sampled blood TCRbeta repertoires from subjects exposed to, actively infected with, or recovered from COVID-19. The repertoires were released in a freely available public database intended as a resource for research on the immune response to SARS-CoV-2. Samples came from the ongoing ImmuneRACE study (first 160 participants) plus 1,254 subjects from 6 global collaborators. Nearly every sample came with metadata listing a de-identified subject ID, COVID-19 status, age in years and sex. Where HLA class I and class II types were available, the types were taken from metadata supplied by the sample provider, not from assay-based typing.

Regarding this clone: No antigen is known for it. Base qualities are not at hand, and no much larger clone is one base apart.

General findings and caveats noted by the study authors: The amount of clinical and demographic metadata varied by source and participant and was provided uncurated.

At one collaborating source in Seattle, patients were enrolled during active infection and were followed longitudinally through the course of disease. Each collaborating institution followed its own protocols to collect whole blood in K2EDTA tubes. Collaborator samples were shipped for TCRbeta analysis as frozen whole blood, isolated PBMCs, or DNA extracted from either sample type. The immunoSEQ Assay, a bias-controlled multiplex PCR, was used to amplify TCRbeta CDR3 regions from genomic DNA. Per the authors' processing: The number of nucleated cells in each sample was estimated by amplification of reference gene primers within the assay. To quantify the absolute abundance of each unique TCRbeta CDR3 rearrangement, sequence reads were collapsed and filtered. For each sample, productive Simpson clonality was calculated as the square root of Simpson's diversity index over productive rearrangements. The source is immuneACCESS, and TCRdb retained only in-frame sequences with V and J called. Part of the clones is not carried over; for the studies checked, unresolved V genes explain less than half of this, and the remainder is unexplained. The V and J calls and clone size come from that table; D and trimming were worked out from the DNA. The sample profile shows about 440,000 clones; approximately 90% of them were found once. Around 13% of the sample lies in the top ten.

The specimen was peripheral blood. This TCR was sampled from a woman in her 50s with COVID-19, enrolled during active disease.

The DNA sequence is given as TGTGCCTGGAGTGTAAAAGCAGGGTCTCCTCAGCCCCAGCATTTT. The encoded protein is CAWSVKAGSPQPQHF. Here the chain combines TRBV30 and TRBJ1-5; a tentative D match to TRBD1 spans 5 bases. The CDR3 has 15 amino acids, counting the end cysteine and phenylalanine. Left in the record is the CDR3 DNA by itself, 45 bases read in frame from the first base. V is reduced by 0 bases and J by 6 bases, leaving a spacing of 15 bases between them. Sequences GTSNPN (CDR1) and SVGIG (CDR2) are obtained from the germline V gene (reference sequence).